One sample yielded the 4 T cell receptor beta chains listed below, sequenced in a study of blood T cell repertoires in COVID-19. Clones were sequenced by immunoSEQ multiplex PCR, and TCRdb holds only the in-frame ones, with some missing. The sample includes hundreds of thousands of clones, roughly four fifths of them seen just once. Sequencing used peripheral blood. These receptors were collected from a woman aged 45-65 years with acute or convalescent COVID-19.

The rearrangement uses TRBV7-8 and TRBJ2-1; 16 bases are a match to TRBD2. J lost 0 bases, V lost 4 bases, and 3 bases had no gene match. The CDR3 consists of 18 residues. Germline CDR1 SGHVS, CDR2 FQNEAQ. CDR3 in amino acids: CASSWGLAGGSSYNEQFF. CDR3 in DNA: TGTGCCAGCAGCTGGGGACTAGCGGGGGGGAGCTCCTACAATGAGCAGTTCTTC.

This clone was seen a handful of times. The chain recombines TRBV28 with TRBJ1-5, with 8 bases matching TRBD1. In germline, CDR1 is MDHEN, CDR2 SYDVKM. V shed 5 bases and J 0 bases; nucleotides not matched to a gene: 3. The CDR3 extends over 15 amino acids. For the CDR3, the DNA is TGTGCCAGCAGTATCACAGGGGGTAGCAATCAGCCCCAGCATTTT. Its translation: CASSITGGSNQPQHF.

The CDR3 DNA is TGTGCCATCAGTGAGTCGACGGAGGGTCAGCCCCAGCATTTT. This codes for CAISESTEGQPQHF. The chain links TRBV10-3 to TRBJ1-5; the D is unclear. The germline CDR1 and CDR2 sequences are ENHRY and SYGVKD. V gave up 0 bases and J gave up 6 bases, with 9 bases separating them. The CDR3 loop spans 14 amino acids.

V is TRBV9 and J is TRBJ2-3, with D maybe TRBD2 (6 bases). Trimming took off 0 bases at V and 8 bases at J, with 10 bases between the two ends. Germline CDR1 SGDLS, CDR2 YYNGEE. The CDR3 contains 13 residues. The CDR3, as DNA: TGTGCCAGCAGCGTAGTGAACGGGGGTACGCAGTATTTT. Its protein is CASSVVNGGTQYF.